This T cell receptor beta chain was identified in a study of shared clonotypes between healthy human individuals (dated by TCRdb to 2018 to 2021). Context from the whole study: The cohort comprised two women and a few men aged 18 to 49 years. To estimate repertoire size and how much clonotype sharing occurs between individuals, the study deeply sequenced the blood TCR repertoires of roughly 5 healthy adults. Libraries were prepared and TCR repertoires were sequenced by different laboratories using diverse techniques, in order to increase sequencing depth and limit assay-specific biases. Per donor, leukapheresis produced somewhere between about 0.85 and 10 billion PBMCs. Study-wide findings and limitations: Pairwise subsampling led to the expectation that sequencing depth would affect the degree of clonotype sharing among donors. The small number of donors limited the genetic and exposure-history diversity represented. Only blood was sampled, and tissue TCR repertoires likely differ from those in blood.

Points on this clone: Its antigen is currently not known. There are no base qualities to consult, and no much larger clone falls within one base.

Using the deep immunoSEQ assay, TCR CDR3 regions were amplified from genomic DNA by multiplex PCR. For each cell subset, the extracted genomic DNA was distributed evenly across all wells of several immunoSEQ 96-well plates, and each plate served as one replicate. For unsorted PBMC, each replicate PCR was loaded with roughly 0.3 ug genomic DNA, equivalent to about 30,000 T cell genomes. Genomic DNA from unsorted PBMC was sequenced over ten immunoSEQ deep assay plates. The purified libraries were quantified using a Qubit 3.0 fluorometer, sized with a Bioanalyzer 2100, and then quantified again using the KAPA Library Quantification kit. Every immunoSEQ 96-well plate was sequenced on a dedicated single-read 150-cycle Illumina NextSeq 550 flow cell. The paper's processing steps were these. The immunoSEQ output contained only junctional sequences without quality scores, so filtering could not match that applied to full-length reads. To assign V/J genes and CDR3, sequences were annotated against IMGT germline references using PyIR, a Python wrapper for IgBLAST v1.9. Reads with weak V/J assignments (E-value above 1e-6), missing CDR3, stop codons, out-of-frame junctions, or ambiguous translated residues were removed. V3J clonotypes were defined by identical inferred V gene, J gene, and CDR3 amino acid sequence. Percentage overlap between repertoires was calculated by dividing the number of shared unique clonotypes by the size of the smaller repertoire. Three approaches were used to assess repertoire richness: RTK rarefaction, the Chao1 estimator, and Recon v2.1 estimates of unobserved clonotypes. TCRdb carries this immuneACCESS record with in-frame sequences only. Its versions omit some clonotypes, under half of them owing to an unresolved V gene in the studies checked, with the rest unexplained. Clone size and the V and J calls come from that table; the DNA yielded D and trimming. The sample has approximately 480,000 clones on record, 60% to 80% of them singletons. Approximately 12% of the sample goes to the ten largest clones.

Taken from the germline V gene, the CDR1 and CDR2 loops are SGHDN and FVKESK. From cysteine to phenylalanine, the CDR3 is 14 amino acids long. Only the CDR3 DNA stays, 42 bases, in frame from base 1. V is clipped by 0 bases and J by 4 bases, and the sequence between their germline boundaries is 7 bases long. The donors were healthy, HIV-negative adults with no recently reported acute infections or vaccinations. Every donor was a Caucasian adult living in Nashville, Tennessee, USA. For unsorted samples, some 90 million PBMCs were counted and genomic DNA was extracted with the QIAamp DNA Blood Mini kit. Blood was obtained by leukapheresis, after which PBMCs were separated by Ficoll-Histopaque density gradient centrifugation and cryopreserved in liquid nitrogen vapor phase.

This receptor was identified in a woman between 40 and 50 years old in good health. Some clones in this sample may be carry-over from other donors' samples. The rearranged chain carries TRBV14 and TRBJ1-3, with the D segment identity uncertain. What was sequenced was PBMCs. The CDR3 amino acid sequence is: CASSQDLFGNTIYF. The DNA reads as follows: TGTGCCAGCAGCCAAGACCTATTCGGAAACACCATATATTTT.